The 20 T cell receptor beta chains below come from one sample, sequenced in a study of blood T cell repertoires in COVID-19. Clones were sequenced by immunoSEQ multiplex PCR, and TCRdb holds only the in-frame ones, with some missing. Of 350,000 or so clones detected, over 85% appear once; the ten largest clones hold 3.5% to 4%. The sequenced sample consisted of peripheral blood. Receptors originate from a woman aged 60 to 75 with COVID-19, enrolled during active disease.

The CDR3 DNA is TGTGCCAGCACTAAAGGGGGGGTGAACACTGAAGCTTTCTTT. Its protein product is CASTKGGVNTEAFF. This sequence joins TRBV7-9 and TRBJ1-1, with D tentatively TRBD1 (6 bases). This CDR3 has 14 residues. CDR1 and CDR2 from the germline V gene are SEHNR and FQNEAQ (reference sequence). V lost 7 bases and J 0 bases, leaving 12 bases between the germline ends.

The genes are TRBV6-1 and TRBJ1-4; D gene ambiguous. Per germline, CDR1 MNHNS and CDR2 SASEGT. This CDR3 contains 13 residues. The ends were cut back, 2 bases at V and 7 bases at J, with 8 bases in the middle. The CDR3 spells CASSEPGGEKLFF. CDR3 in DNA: TGTGCCAGCAGTGAACCTGGAGGTGAAAAACTGTTTTTT.

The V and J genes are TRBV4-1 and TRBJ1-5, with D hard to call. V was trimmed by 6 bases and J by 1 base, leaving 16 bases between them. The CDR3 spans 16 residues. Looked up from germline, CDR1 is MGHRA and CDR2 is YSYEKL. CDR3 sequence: CASSLEGLPSNQPQHF. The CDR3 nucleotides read TGCGCCAGCAGTCTCGAGGGTCTTCCCAGCAATCAGCCCCAGCATTTT.

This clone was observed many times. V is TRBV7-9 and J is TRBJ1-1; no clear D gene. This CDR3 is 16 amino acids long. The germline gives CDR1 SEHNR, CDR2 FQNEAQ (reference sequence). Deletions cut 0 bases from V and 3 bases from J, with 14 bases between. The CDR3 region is CASSLATGGWDTEAFF. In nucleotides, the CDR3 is TGTGCCAGCAGCTTAGCTACGGGCGGGTGGGACACTGAAGCTTTCTTT.

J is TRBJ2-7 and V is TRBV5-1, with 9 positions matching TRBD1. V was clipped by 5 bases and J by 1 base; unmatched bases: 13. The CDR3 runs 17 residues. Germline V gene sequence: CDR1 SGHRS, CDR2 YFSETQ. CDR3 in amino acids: CASRWDREGSYSYEQYF. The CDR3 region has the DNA TGCGCCAGCAGATGGGACAGGGAGGGCTCCTATTCCTACGAGCAGTACTTC.

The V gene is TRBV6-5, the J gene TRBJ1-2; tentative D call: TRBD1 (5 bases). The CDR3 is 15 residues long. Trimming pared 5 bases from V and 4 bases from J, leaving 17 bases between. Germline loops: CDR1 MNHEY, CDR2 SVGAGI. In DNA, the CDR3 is TGTGCCAGCAGTCCGCTAGAAAGGCAGGGCTATGGCTACACCTTC. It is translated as CASSPLERQGYGYTF.

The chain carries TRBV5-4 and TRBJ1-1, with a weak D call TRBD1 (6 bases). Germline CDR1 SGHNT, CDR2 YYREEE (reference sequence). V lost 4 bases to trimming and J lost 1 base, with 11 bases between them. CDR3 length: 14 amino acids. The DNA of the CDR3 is TGTGCCAGCAGCCCGGGACACAAGAACACTGAAGCTTTCTTT. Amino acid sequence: CASSPGHKNTEAFF.

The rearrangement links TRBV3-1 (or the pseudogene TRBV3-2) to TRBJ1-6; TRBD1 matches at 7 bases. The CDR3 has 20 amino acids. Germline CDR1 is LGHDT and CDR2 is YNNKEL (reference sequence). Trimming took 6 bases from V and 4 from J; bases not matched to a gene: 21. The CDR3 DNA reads TGTGCCAGCAGTCCTAAATACAGGGGAAGCCCGCAGGTTTATAATTCACCCCTCCACTTT. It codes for CASSPKYRGSPQVYNSPLHF.

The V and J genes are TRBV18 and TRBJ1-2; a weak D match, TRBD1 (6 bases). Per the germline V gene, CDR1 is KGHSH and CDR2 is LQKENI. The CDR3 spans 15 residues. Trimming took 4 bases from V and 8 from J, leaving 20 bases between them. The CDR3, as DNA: TGTGCCAGCTCACTCCCGGGAAGGGGGAATAGAGGCTACACCTTC. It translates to CASSLPGRGNRGYTF. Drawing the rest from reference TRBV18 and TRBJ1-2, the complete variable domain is NAGVMQNPRHLVRRRGQEARLRCSPMKGHSHVYWYRQLPEEGLKFMVYLQKENIIDESGMPKERFSAEFPKEGPSILRIQQVVRGDSAAYFCASSLPGRGNRGYTFGSGTRLTVV.

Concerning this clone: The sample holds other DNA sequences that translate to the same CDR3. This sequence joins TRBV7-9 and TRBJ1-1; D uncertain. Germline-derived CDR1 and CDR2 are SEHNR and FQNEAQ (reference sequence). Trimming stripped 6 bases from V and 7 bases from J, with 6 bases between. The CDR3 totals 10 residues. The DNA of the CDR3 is TGTGCCAGCAGTGCCTATGAAGCTTTCTTT. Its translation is CASSAYEAFF.

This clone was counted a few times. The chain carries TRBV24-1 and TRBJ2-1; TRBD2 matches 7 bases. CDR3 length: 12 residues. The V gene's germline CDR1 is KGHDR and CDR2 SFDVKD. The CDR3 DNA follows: TGTGCGATCTCTGGCGGGGGATCTGAGCAGTTCTTC. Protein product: CAISGGGSEQFF.

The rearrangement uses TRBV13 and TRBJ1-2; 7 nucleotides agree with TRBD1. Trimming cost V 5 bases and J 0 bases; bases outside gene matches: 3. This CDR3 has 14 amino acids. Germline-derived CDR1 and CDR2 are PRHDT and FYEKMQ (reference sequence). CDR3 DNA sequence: TGTGCCAGCAGCAGGGACAGCTCTAACTATGGCTACACCTTC. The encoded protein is CASSRDSSNYGYTF.

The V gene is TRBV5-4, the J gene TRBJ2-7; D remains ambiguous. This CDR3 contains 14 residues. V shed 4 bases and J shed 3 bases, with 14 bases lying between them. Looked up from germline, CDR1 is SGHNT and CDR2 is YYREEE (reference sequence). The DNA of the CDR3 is TGTGCCAGCAGCCCGGGTGGAACCTACTACGAGCAGTACTTC. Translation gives CASSPGGTYYEQYF.

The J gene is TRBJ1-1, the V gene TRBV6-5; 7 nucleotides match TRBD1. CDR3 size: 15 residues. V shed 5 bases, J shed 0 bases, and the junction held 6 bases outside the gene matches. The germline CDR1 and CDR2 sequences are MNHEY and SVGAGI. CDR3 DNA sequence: TGTGCCAGCAGTCCTCGGACAGGTCTGAACACTGAAGCTTTCTTT. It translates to CASSPRTGLNTEAFF.

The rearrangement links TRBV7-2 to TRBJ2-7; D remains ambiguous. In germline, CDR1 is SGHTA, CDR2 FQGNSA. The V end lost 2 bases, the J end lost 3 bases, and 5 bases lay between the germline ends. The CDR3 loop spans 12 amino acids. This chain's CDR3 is CASSLQHYEQYF. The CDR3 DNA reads TGTGCCAGCAGCTTACAACACTACGAGCAGTACTTC. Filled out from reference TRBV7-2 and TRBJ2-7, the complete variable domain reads GAGVSQSPSNKVTEKGKDVELRCDPISGHTALYWYRQSLGQGLEFLIYFQGNSAPDKSGLPSDRFSAERTGGSVSTLTIQRTQQEDSAVYLCASSLQHYEQYFGPGTRLTVT.

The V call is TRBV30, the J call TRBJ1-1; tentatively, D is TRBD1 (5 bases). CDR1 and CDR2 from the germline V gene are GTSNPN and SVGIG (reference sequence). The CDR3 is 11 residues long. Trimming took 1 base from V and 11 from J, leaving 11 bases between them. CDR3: CAWSGQGSAFF. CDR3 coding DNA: TGTGCCTGGAGTGGGCAGGGTAGCGCTTTCTTT.

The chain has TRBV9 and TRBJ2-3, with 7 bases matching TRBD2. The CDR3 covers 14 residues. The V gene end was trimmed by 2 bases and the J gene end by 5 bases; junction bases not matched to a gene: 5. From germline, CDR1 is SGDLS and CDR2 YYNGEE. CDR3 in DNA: TGTGCCAGCAGCGTCACTAGCGCGGGAGATACGCAGTATTTT. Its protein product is CASSVTSAGDTQYF.

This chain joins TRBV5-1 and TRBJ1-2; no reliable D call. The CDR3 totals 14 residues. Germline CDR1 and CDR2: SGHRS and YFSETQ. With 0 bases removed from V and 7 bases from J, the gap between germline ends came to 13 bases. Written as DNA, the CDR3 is TGCGCCAGCAGCTTGGAAGGCGGGAGCTTTGGCTACACCTTC. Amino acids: CASSLEGGSFGYTF.

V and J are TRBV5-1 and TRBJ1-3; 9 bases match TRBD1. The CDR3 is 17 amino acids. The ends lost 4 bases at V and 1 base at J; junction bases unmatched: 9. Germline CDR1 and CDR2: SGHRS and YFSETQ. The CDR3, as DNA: TGCGCCAGCAGCCCGCTGACAGGGGGTTTATCTGGAAACACCATATATTTT. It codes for CASSPLTGGLSGNTIYF.

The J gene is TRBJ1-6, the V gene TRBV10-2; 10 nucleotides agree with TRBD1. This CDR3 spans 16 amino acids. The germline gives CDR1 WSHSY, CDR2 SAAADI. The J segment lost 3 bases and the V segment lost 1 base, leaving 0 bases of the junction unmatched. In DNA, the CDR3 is TGCGCCAGCAGTGAGTGGACAGGGGGCTATAATTCACCCCTCCACTTT. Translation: CASSEWTGGYNSPLHF.